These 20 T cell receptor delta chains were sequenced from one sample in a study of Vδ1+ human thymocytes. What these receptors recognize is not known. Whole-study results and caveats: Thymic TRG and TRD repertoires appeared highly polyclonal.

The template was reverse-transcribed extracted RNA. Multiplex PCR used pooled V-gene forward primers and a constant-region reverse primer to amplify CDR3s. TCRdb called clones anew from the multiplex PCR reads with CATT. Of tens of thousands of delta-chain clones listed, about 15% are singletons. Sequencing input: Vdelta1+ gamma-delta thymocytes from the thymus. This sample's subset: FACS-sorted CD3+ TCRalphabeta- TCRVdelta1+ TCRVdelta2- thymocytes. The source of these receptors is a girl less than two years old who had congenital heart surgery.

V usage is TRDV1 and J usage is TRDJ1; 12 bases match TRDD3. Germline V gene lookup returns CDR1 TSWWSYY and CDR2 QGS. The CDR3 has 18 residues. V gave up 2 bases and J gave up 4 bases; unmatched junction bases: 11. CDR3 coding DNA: TGTGCTCTTGGGGAATTCCTTCCTACCTGGGGGATACGCGATAAACTCATCTTT. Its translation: CALGEFLPTWGIRDKLIF.

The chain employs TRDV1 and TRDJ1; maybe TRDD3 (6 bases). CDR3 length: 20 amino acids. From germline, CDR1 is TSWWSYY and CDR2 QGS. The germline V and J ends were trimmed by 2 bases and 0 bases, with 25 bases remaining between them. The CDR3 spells CALGETHGSRGTPHTDKLIF. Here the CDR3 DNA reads TGTGCTCTTGGGGAAACCCATGGGTCTCGGGGGACCCCTCACACCGATAAACTCATCTTT.

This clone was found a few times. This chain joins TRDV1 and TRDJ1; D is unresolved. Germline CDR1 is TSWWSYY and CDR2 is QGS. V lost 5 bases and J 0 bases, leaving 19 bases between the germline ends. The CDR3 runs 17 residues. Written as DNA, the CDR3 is TGTGCTCTTGGGACACCCGACCGCCGTACGTACACCGATAAACTCATCTTT. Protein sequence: CALGTPDRRTYTDKLIF.

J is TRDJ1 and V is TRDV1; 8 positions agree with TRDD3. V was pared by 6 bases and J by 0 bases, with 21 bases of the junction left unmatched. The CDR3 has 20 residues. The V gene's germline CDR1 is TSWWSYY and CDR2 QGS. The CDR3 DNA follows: TGTGCTCTTGGAAGGCCTTCTTTCCGGGGATACTCCGCGTACACCGATAAACTCATCTTT. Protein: CALGRPSFRGYSAYTDKLIF.

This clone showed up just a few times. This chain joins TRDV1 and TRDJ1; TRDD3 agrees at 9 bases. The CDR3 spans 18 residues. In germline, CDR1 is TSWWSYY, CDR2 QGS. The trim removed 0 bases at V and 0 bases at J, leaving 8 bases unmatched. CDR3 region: CALGELGSTGGHTDKLIF. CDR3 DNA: TGTGCTCTTGGGGAACTAGGCAGTACTGGGGGACACACCGATAAACTCATCTTT.

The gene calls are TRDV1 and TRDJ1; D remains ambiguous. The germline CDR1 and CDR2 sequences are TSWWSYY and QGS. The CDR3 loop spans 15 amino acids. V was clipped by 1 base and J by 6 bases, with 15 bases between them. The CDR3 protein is CALGERAAGRNKLIF. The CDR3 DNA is TGTGCTCTTGGGGAACGAGCTGCCGGGAGGAATAAACTCATCTTT.

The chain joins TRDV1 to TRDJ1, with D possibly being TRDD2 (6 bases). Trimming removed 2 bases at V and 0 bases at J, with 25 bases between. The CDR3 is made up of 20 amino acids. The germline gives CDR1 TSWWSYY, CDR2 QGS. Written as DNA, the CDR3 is TGTGCTCTTGGGGAATCGATTCCTATGCGGGGCACGGGGGACACCGATAAACTCATCTTT. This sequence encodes CALGESIPMRGTGDTDKLIF.

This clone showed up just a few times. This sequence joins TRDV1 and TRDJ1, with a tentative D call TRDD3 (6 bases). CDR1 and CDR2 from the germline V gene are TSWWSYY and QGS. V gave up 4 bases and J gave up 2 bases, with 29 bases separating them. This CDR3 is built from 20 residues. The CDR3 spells CALGGPPDLRRDRGTDKLIF. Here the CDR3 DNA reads TGTGCTCTTGGGGGACCCCCTGACCTACGTCGGGATAGGGGGACCGATAAACTCATCTTT.

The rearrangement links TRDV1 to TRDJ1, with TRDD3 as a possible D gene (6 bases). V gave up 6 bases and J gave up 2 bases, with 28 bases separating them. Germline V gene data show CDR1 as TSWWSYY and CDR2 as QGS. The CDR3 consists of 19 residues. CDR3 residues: CALGHLLPTPWGHTDKLIF. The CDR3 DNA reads TGTGCTCTTGGACACCTTCTTCCCACGCCCTGGGGACATACCGATAAACTCATCTTT.

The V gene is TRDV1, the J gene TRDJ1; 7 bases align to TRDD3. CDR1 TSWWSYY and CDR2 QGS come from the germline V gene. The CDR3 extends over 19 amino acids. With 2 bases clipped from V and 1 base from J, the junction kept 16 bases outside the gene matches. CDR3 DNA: TGTGCTCTTGGGGAAGCTTCGAACTGGGGAGAAGGGAGCACCGATAAACTCATCTTT. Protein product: CALGEASNWGEGSTDKLIF.

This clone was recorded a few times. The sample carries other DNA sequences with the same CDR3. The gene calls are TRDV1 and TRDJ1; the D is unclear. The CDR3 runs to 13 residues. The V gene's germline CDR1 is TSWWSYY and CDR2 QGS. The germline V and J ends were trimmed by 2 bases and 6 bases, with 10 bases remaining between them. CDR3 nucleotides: TGTGCTCTTGGGGAATTAGGGCTGAATAAACTCATCTTT. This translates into CALGELGLNKLIF.

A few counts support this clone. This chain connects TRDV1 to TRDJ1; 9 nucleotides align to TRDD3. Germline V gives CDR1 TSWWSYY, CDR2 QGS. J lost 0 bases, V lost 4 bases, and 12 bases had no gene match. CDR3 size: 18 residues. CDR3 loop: CALGVRRGILTYTDKLIF. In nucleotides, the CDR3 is TGTGCTCTTGGGGTACGACGGGGGATACTAACGTACACCGATAAACTCATCTTT.

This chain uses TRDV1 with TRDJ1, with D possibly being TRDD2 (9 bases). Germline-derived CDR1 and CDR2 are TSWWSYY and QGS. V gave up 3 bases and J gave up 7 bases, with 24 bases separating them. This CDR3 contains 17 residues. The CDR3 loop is CALGEPFLQMGDSKLIF. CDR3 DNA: TGTGCTCTTGGGGAGCCCTTCCTACAAATGGGGGATTCTAAACTCATCTTT.

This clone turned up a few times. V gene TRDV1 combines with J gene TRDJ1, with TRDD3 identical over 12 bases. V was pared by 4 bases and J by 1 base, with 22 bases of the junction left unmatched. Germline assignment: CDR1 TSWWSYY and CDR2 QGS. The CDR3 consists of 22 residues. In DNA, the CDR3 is TGTGCTCTTGGGGTCCCCGCCTTCTACCGTACTGGGGGATACAGGGGCACCGATAAACTCATCTTT. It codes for CALGVPAFYRTGGYRGTDKLIF.

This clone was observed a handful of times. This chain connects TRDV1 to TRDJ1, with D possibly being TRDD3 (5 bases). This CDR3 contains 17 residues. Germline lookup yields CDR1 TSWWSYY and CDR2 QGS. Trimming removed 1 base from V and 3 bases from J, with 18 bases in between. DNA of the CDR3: TGTGCTCTTGGGGAACGGGAGCCTCTGGGTTCCCCCGATAAACTCATCTTT. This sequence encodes CALGEREPLGSPDKLIF.

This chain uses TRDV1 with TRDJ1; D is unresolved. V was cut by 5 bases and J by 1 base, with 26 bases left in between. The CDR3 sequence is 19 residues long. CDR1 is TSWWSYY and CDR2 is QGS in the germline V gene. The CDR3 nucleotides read TGTGCTCTTGGGAAGTGGGAGTGGGCCCGGCCGAGGGTCACCGATAAACTCATCTTT. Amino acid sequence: CALGKWEWARPRVTDKLIF.

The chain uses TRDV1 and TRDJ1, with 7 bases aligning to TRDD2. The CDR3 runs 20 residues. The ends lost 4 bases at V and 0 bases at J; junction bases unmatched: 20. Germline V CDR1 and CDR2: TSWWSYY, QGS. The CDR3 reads CALGGYLSYGNFWYTDKLIF. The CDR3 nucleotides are TGTGCTCTTGGGGGCTACCTTTCCTACGGGAACTTTTGGTACACCGATAAACTCATCTTT.

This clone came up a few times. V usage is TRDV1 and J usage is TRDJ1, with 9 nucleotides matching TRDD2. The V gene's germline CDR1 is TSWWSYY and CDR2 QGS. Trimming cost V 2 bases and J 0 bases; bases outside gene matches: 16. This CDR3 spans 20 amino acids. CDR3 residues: CALGEGLPTNTRWYTDKLIF. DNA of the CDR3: TGTGCTCTTGGGGAAGGCCTTCCTACGAATACGCGCTGGTACACCGATAAACTCATCTTT.

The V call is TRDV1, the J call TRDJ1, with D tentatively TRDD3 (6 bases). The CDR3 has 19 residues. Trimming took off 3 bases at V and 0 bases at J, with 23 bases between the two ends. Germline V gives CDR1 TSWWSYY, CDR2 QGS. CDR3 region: CALGDILSRGTSYTDKLIF. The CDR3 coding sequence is TGTGCTCTTGGGGACATCCTAAGTAGGGGGACGTCGTACACCGATAAACTCATCTTT.

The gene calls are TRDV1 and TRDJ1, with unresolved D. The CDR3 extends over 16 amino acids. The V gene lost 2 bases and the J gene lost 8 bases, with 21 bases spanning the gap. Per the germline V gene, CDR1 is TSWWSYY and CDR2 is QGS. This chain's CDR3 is CALGEFRPPLGRKLIF. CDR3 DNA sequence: TGTGCTCTTGGGGAATTTCGGCCGCCGCTCGGACGGAAACTCATCTTT.